This T cell receptor beta chain was found in a study of T cell responses to AZD1222 COVID-19 vaccine. Germline-derived CDR1 and CDR2 are SGHNT and YYREEE (reference sequence). Trimming at V came to 4 bases and at J to 7 bases, leaving 12 bases not matched to a gene. The CDR3 has 15 residues. Measured with immunoSEQ multiplex PCR; TCRdb has only the in-frame clones, and not every one. The sample has approximately 100,000 clones; roughly 91% are singletons. Sequenced material: peripheral blood, taken on day 0 of AZD1222 vaccination. This clonotype was obtained from an adult in good health. V and J are TRBV5-4 and TRBJ2-7; 9 positions match TRBD1. CDR3 in DNA: TGTGCCAGCAGCGTACAGGGGGCGGGGGTTCGGGAGCAGTACTTC. This codes for CASSVQGAGVREQYF.